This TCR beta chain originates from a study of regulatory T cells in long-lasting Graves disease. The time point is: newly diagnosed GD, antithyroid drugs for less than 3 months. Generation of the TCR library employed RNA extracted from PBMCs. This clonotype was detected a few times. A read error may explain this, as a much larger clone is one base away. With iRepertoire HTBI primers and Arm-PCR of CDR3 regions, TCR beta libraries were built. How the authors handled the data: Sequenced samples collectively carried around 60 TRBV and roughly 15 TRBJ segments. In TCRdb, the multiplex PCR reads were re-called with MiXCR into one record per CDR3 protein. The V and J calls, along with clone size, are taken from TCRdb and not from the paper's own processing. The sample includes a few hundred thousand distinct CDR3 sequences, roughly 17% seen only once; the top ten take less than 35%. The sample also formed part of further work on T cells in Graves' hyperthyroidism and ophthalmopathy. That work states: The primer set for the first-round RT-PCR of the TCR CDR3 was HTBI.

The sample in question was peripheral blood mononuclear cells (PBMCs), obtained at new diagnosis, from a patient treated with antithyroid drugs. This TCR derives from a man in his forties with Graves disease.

CDR3 DNA: TGTGCCAGCAGCCAATCACGCCAGAGTCGAGAGACCCAGTACTTC. It specifies CASSQSRQSRETQYF. This chain uses TRBV16 with TRBJ2-5; D call uncertain. V was cut by 0 bases and J by 4 bases, with 12 bases left in between. The CDR3 is 15 amino acids. CDR1 KGHSY and CDR2 FQNENV come from the germline V gene. The full variable domain, rest sourced from reference TRBV16 and TRBJ2-5, is GEEVAQTPKHLVRGEGQKAKLYCAPIKGHSYVFWYQQVLKNEFKFLISFQNENVFDETGMPKERFSAKCLPNSPCSLEIQATKLEDSAVYFCASSQSRQSRETQYFGPGTRLLVL.